This T cell receptor beta chain comes out of a study of blood T cell repertoires in COVID-19. Under the authors' procedure: For nucleated cells, counts were estimated from reference gene primer amplification. Sequencing was performed with immunoSEQ multiplex PCR; in TCRdb, only in-frame clones are kept and a portion is missing. The D gene and trimming were derived from the DNA, and the V and J assignments and clone size from that table. The data contain under 250,000 clones, roughly four fifths of them seen just once; the ten biggest clones take up less than 8%. V shed 1 base and J shed 4 bases, with 13 bases lying between them. CDR1 is KGHSY and CDR2 is FQNENV in the germline V gene. This CDR3 spans 16 amino acids.

The sequence was collected from a woman between 50 and 59 years old with active or convalescent COVID-19. The genes are TRBV16 and TRBJ1-4, with D unresolved. Specimen: peripheral blood. The CDR3 reads CASSQWFLQINEKLFF. In DNA, the CDR3 is TGTGCCAGCAGCCAATGGTTTCTACAGATTAATGAAAAACTGTTTTTT.